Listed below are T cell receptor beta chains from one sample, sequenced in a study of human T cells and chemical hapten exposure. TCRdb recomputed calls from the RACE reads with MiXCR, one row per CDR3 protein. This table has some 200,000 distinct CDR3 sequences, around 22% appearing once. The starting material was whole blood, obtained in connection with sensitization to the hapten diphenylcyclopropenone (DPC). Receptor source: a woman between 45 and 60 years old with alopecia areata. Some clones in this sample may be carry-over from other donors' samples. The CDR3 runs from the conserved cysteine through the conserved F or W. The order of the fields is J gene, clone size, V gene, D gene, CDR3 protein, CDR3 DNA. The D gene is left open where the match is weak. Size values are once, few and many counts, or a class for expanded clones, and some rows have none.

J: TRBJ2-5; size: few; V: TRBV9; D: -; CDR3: CASSVGVTGKETQYF; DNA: TGTGCCAGCAGCGTAGGAGTCACGGGTAAAGAGACCCAGTACTTC
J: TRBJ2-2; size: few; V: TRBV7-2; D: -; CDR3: CASRDRGGYTGELFF; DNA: TGTGCCAGCAGAGACCGGGGAGGTTACACCGGGGAGCTGTTTTTT
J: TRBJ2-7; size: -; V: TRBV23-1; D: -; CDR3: CASSQDGFTYEQYF; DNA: TGCGCCAGCAGTCAGGACGGATTTACCTACGAGCAGTACTTC
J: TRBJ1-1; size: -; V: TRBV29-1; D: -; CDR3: CSVGWGRYTEAFF; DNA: TGCAGCGTTGGTTGGGGGAGATACACTGAAGCTTTCTTT
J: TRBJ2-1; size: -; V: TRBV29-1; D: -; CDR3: CSVWDNEQFF; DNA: TGCAGCGTTTGGGACAATGAGCAGTTCTTC
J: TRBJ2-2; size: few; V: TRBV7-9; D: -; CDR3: CASSFLYTGELFF; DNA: TGTGCCAGCAGCTTCCTATACACCGGGGAGCTGTTTTTT
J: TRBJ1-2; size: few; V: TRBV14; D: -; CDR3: CAREGGSYGYTF; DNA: TGTGCCAGAGAGGGAGGGAGCTATGGCTACACCTTC
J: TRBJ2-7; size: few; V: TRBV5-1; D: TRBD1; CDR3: CASATGEAIPEQYF; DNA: TGCGCCAGCGCTACAGGGGAAGCAATACCCGAGCAGTACTTC
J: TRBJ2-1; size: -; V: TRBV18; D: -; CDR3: CASSTTGLPFNEQFF; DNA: TGTGCCAGCTCAACAACGGGACTGCCCTTCAATGAGCAGTTCTTC
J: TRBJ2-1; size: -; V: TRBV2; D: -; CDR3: CASELANEQFF; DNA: TGTGCCAGCGAACTAGCCAATGAGCAGTTCTTC
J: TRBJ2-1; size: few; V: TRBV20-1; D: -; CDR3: CSAMVLAETNEQFF; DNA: TGCAGTGCTATGGTGCTAGCCGAAACCAATGAGCAGTTCTTC
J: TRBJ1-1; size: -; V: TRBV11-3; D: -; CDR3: CASSLELQVNTEAFF; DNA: TGTGCCAGCAGCTTAGAACTACAGGTTAACACTGAAGCTTTCTTT
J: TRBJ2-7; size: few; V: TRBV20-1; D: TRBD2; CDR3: CSAAGTTSYEQYF; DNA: TGCAGTGCTGCCGGGACTACCTCCTACGAGCAGTACTTC
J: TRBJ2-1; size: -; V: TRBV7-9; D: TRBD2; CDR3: CASSPPTSWSSYNEQFF; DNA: TGTGCCAGCAGCCCACCGACTAGCTGGAGCTCCTACAATGAGCAGTTCTTC
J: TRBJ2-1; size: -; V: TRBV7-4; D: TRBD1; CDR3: CASSIRYRWTGVYNEQFF; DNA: TGTGCCAGCAGCATCCGCTACCGGTGGACAGGGGTATACAATGAGCAGTTCTTC
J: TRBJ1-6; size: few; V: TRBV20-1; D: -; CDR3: CSASTRWSSYNSPLHF; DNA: TGCAGTGCTAGTACCAGGTGGAGCTCCTATAATTCACCCCTCCACTTT
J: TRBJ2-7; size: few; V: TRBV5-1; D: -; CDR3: CASSRDNPYEQYF; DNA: TGCGCCAGCAGCCGGGACAACCCTTACGAGCAGTACTTC
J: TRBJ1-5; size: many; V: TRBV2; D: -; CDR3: CASSPDGLTFAQHF; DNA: TGTGCCAGCAGCCCAGACGGGTTAACTTTTGCCCAGCATTTT
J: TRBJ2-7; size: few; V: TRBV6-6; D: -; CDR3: CASSSRHEQYF; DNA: TGTGCCAGCAGTTCTCGGCACGAGCAGTACTTC
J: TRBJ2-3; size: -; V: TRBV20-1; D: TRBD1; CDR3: CSAPGTGRDTQYF; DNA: TGCAGTGCCCCCGGGACAGGGCGGGATACGCAGTATTTT
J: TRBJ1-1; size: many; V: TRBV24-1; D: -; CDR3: CATSDGGRAEAFF; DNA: TGTGCCACCAGTGATGGGGGGCGGGCTGAAGCTTTCTTT
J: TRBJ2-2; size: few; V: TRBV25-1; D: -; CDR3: CASSGTLTGELFF; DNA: TGTGCCAGCAGCGGGACACTGACCGGGGAGCTGTTTTTT
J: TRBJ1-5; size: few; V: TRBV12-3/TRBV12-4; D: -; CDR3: CASSLAVQNQPQHF; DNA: TGTGCCAGCAGTTTAGCAGTCCAAAATCAGCCCCAGCATTTT
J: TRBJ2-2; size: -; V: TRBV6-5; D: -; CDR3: CASTLGRMAGELFF; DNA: TGTGCCAGCACCCTGGGACGCATGGCGGGGGAGCTGTTTTTT
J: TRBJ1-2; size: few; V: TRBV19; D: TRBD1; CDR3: CATQEYRGTDYGYTF; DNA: TGTGCCACTCAAGAGTACAGGGGAACGGACTATGGCTACACCTTC
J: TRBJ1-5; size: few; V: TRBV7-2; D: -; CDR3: CASSDGIQPQHF; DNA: TGTGCCAGCAGCGACGGGATTCAGCCCCAGCATTTT
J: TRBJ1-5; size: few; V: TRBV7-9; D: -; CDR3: CASSLAGFQPQHF; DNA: TGTGCCAGCAGCTTAGCGGGGTTCCAGCCCCAGCATTTT
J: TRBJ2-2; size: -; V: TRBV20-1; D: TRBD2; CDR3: CSAQLATNTGELFF; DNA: TGCAGTGCCCAACTAGCGACGAACACCGGGGAGCTGTTTTTT
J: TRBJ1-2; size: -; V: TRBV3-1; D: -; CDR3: CASSQEDRGSGYTF; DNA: TGTGCCAGCAGCCAAGAAGATAGGGGCTCTGGCTACACCTTC
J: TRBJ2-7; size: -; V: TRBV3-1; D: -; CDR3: CASSQAPGIFSYEQYF; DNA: TGTGCCAGCAGCCAAGCACCCGGGATCTTCTCCTACGAGCAGTACTTC
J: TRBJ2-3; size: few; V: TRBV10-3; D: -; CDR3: CAISLRESSTDTQYF; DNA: TGTGCCATCAGCCTCAGGGAGTCTAGCACAGATACGCAGTATTTT
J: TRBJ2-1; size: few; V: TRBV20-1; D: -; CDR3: CSAEGQSSYNEQFF; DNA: TGCAGTGCTGAAGGACAGAGCTCCTACAATGAGCAGTTCTTC
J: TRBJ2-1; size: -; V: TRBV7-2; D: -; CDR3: CASSSARYEQFF; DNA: TGTGCCAGCAGCTCCGCCAGGTATGAGCAGTTCTTC
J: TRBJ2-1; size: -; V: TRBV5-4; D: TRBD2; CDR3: CASSPLAAEPHEQFF; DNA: TGTGCCAGCAGCCCACTAGCGGCAGAGCCCCATGAGCAGTTCTTC
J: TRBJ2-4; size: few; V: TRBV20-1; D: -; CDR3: CSASLAAKNIQYF; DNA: TGCAGTGCTAGTTTAGCAGCCAAAAACATTCAGTACTTC
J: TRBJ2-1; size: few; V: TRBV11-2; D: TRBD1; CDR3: CASSLNRGPFAEQFF; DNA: TGTGCCAGCAGCTTAAACAGGGGACCGTTTGCTGAGCAGTTCTTC
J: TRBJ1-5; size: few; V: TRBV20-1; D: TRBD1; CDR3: CSARRDQGGNQPQHF; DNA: TGCAGTGCTAGACGGGACCAGGGGGGCAATCAGCCCCAGCATTTT
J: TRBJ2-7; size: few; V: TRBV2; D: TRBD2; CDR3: CASSEGLAVLEQYF; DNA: TGTGCCAGCAGTGAGGGACTAGCGGTTCTCGAGCAGTACTTC
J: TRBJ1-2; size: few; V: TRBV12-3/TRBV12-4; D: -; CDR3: CASSFGDYGYTF; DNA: TGTGCCAGCAGTTTCGGGGATTATGGCTACACCTTC
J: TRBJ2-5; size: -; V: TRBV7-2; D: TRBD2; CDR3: CASSRIAGGNQETQYF; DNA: TGTGCCAGCAGCCGTATAGCGGGAGGTAACCAAGAGACCCAGTACTTC
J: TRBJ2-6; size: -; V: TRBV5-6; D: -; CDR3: CASSYRDGRTGANVLTF; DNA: TGTGCCAGCAGCTACCGGGACGGCCGGACTGGGGCCAACGTCCTGACTTTC
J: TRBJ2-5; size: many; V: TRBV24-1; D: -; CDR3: CATSDPGLEETQYF; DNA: TGTGCCACCAGTGACCCCGGACTGGAAGAGACCCAGTACTTC
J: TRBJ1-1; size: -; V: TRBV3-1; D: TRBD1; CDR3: CASSRRDRWTEAFF; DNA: TGTGCCAGCAGCCGGCGGGACAGATGGACTGAAGCTTTCTTT
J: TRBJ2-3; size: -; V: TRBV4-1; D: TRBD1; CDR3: CASSQVRDRGGEGDTQYF; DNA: TGCGCCAGCAGCCAAGTTCGTGACAGGGGGGGCGAGGGAGATACGCAGTATTTT
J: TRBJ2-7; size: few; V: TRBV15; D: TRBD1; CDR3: CATSRRVQGVSEQYF; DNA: TGTGCCACCAGCAGGAGAGTACAGGGGGTGAGCGAGCAGTACTTC
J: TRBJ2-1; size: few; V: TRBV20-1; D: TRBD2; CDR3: CSAPRLSGRTYNEQFF; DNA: TGCAGTGCTCCCCGACTTAGCGGGAGGACTTACAATGAGCAGTTCTTC
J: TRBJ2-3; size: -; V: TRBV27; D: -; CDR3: CASTGGGEEPVDTQYF; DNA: TGTGCCAGCACCGGTGGAGGGGAGGAACCCGTAGATACGCAGTATTTT
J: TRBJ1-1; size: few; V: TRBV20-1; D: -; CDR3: CSARREGVHTEAFF; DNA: TGCAGTGCTAGAAGGGAGGGGGTTCACACTGAAGCTTTCTTT
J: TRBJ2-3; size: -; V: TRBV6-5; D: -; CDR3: CASSAIGGVITDTQYF; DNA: TGTGCCAGCAGTGCCATTGGGGGAGTAATCACAGATACGCAGTATTTT
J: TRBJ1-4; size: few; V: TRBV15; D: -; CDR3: CATSRSIREKLFF; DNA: TGTGCCACCAGCAGATCGATCAGGGAAAAACTGTTTTTT
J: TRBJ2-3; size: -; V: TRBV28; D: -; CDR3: CATRPGIYTDTQYF; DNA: TGTGCCACCCGACCGGGAATATACACAGATACGCAGTATTTT
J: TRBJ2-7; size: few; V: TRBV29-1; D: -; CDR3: CSVMVPYEQYF; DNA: TGCAGCGTTATGGTCCCCTACGAGCAGTACTTC
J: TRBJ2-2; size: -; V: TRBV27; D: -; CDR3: CASRGLGFANTGELFF; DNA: TGTGCCAGCAGGGGGCTGGGATTCGCGAACACCGGGGAGCTGTTTTTT
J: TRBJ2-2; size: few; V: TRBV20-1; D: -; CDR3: CSARVWQENTGELFF; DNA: TGCAGTGCTAGAGTTTGGCAGGAAAACACCGGGGAGCTGTTTTTT